This T cell receptor beta chain was obtained from a study of technical replicates of blood from a few donors. The sample holds a few counts of this clone. Method: immunoSEQ multiplex PCR; TCRdb's copy keeps in-frame clones and lacks some. The sample lists more than 15,000 clones, about four fifths occurring once. With V trimmed by 0 bases and J by 5 bases, 12 bases remained unmatched. The length of the CDR3 is 18 residues. Germline CDR1 reads KGHSH; CDR2 reads LQKENI. Sequencing was performed on PBMCs. V gene TRBV18 combines with J gene TRBJ2-1, with TRBD2 matching over 8 bases. This TCR derives from a human donor in good health. Some clones in this sample may be carry-over from other donors' samples. The chain's CDR3 is CASSPPALADTTNNEQFF. CDR3 in DNA: TGTGCCAGCTCACCACCGGCACTAGCGGACACCACCAACAATGAGCAGTTCTTC. Variable domain in full (rest from reference TRBV18 and TRBJ2-1): NAGVMQNPRHLVRRRGQEARLRCSPMKGHSHVYWYRQLPEEGLKFMVYLQKENIIDESGMPKERFSAEFPKEGPSILRIQQVVRGDSAAYFCASSPPALADTTNNEQFFGPGTRLTVL.